Each of the 28 T cell receptor beta chains below was sequenced from the same sample in a study of blood T cell repertoires in COVID-19. This table comes from immunoSEQ multiplex PCR, and its TCRdb copy is limited to in-frame clones, with some not included. The sample has around 200,000 clones, under 90% seen once. The specimen sequenced was peripheral blood. The receptors were sampled from a man in his forties with acute or convalescent COVID-19.

The rearrangement links TRBV6-4 to TRBJ2-2; D is undetermined. The V end was cut by 3 bases, the J end by 6 bases, with 11 bases between. This CDR3 contains 14 residues. Germline V gives CDR1 MRHNA, CDR2 SNTAGT. The CDR3 loop reads CASSERGSPGELFF. DNA of the CDR3: TGTGCCAGCAGTGAGAGAGGCTCGCCCGGGGAGCTGTTTTTT.

Only a few counts were recorded for this clone. The V gene is TRBV4-1, the J gene TRBJ2-1; 8 positions match TRBD2. Germline CDR1 MGHRA, CDR2 YSYEKL. V lost 1 base to trimming and J lost 10 bases; unmatched junction nucleotides: 6. The CDR3 covers 14 residues. CDR3 nucleotides: TGCGCCAGCAGCCAAGCACGGGGGGGGCGCGAGCAGTTCTTC. Translation: CASSQARGGREQFF.

The chain has TRBV18 and TRBJ2-1; 8 bases are a match to TRBD2. J lost 4 bases, V lost 4 bases, and 6 bases had no gene match. Germline V gene data show CDR1 as KGHSH and CDR2 as LQKENI. The CDR3 loop spans 15 amino acids. CDR3 residues: CASSQSGGLYNEQFF. In DNA form, the CDR3 reads TGTGCCAGCTCACAAAGCGGGGGATTGTACAATGAGCAGTTCTTC. The complete variable domain, with remaining parts taken from reference TRBV18 and TRBJ2-1, reads NAGVMQNPRHLVRRRGQEARLRCSPMKGHSHVYWYRQLPEEGLKFMVYLQKENIIDESGMPKERFSAEFPKEGPSILRIQQVVRGDSAAYFCASSQSGGLYNEQFFGPGTRLTVL.

V usage is TRBV3-1 (or the pseudogene TRBV3-2) and J usage is TRBJ2-5; TRBD2 aligns across 8 bases. Unmatched junction bases numbered 4, after V lost 1 base and J lost 0 bases. The CDR3 spans 16 residues. Per germline, CDR1 LGHDT and CDR2 YNNKEL (reference sequence). CDR3 nucleotides: TGTGCCAGCAGCCAAGTTGGCGGGGGGTACCAAGAGACCCAGTACTTC. Translation gives CASSQVGGGYQETQYF.

CDR3 loop: CASSSDNEQFF. The CDR3 DNA follows: TGTGCCAGCAGCTCAGACAATGAGCAGTTCTTC. V is TRBV13 and J is TRBJ2-1, with D uncertain. The CDR3 extends over 11 amino acids. Per germline, CDR1 PRHDT and CDR2 FYEKMQ (reference sequence). V was clipped by 4 bases and J by 5 bases, with 3 bases between them.

V is TRBV5-1 and J is TRBJ1-3; 7 bases line up with TRBD1. CDR3 length equals 18 residues. J gave up 0 bases and V 0 bases, and 9 bases lay outside the gene matches. Germline-derived CDR1 and CDR2 are SGHRS and YFSETQ. Here the CDR3 DNA reads TGCGCCAGCAGCTTGGGAAGGGACAGCTTAATCTCTGGAAACACCATATATTTT. Translating gives CASSLGRDSLISGNTIYF.

This chain links TRBV7-8 with TRBJ1-5, with 9 bases matching TRBD1. CDR3 length equals 17 residues. The ends lost 5 bases at V and 0 bases at J; junction bases unmatched: 8. The germline CDR1 and CDR2 sequences are SGHVS and FQNEAQ. CDR3 bases: TGTGCCAGCAGCCCCCGGACAGGGGCTAATAGCAATCAGCCCCAGCATTTT. Translated, it gives CASSPRTGANSNQPQHF.

This chain uses TRBV7-9 with TRBJ2-2; a possible D gene is TRBD1 (6 bases). The CDR3 is made up of 15 amino acids. V was shortened by 4 bases and J by 1 base, with 10 bases between the two germline ends. Germline assignment: CDR1 SEHNR and CDR2 FQNEAQ (reference sequence). The CDR3 protein is CASSSVGQNTGELFF. The DNA of the CDR3 is TGTGCCAGCAGCTCGGTGGGACAGAACACCGGGGAGCTGTTTTTT.

This clone has only one observation. V gene TRBV5-4 combines with J gene TRBJ1-2; tentative D call: TRBD1 (6 bases). CDR1 and CDR2 (germline): SGHNT, YYREEE (reference sequence). This CDR3 has 13 residues. The V end was cut by 4 bases, the J end by 11 bases, with 18 bases between. The CDR3 DNA reads TGTGCCAGCAGCATGACAGGTGGCGGAGGATACACCTTC. Its protein is CASSMTGGGGYTF.

The CDR3 DNA is TGTGCCAGCAGTCCCTATTCGACAGCCTATGGCTACACCTTC. Translating it yields CASSPYSTAYGYTF. V is TRBV6-5 and J is TRBJ1-2; a weak D match, TRBD1 (5 bases). The CDR3 contains 14 residues. The germline CDR1 and CDR2 sequences are MNHEY and SVGAGI. Deletions cut 5 bases from V and 4 bases from J, with 14 bases between.

This chain joins TRBV4-2 and TRBJ2-7, with D tentatively TRBD2 (6 bases). Germline loops: CDR1 LGHNA, CDR2 YNFKEQ. V was trimmed by 0 bases and J by 6 bases, leaving 12 bases between them. The CDR3 length is 14 residues. The CDR3 here is CASSQERRVGEQYF. In DNA, the CDR3 is TGTGCCAGCAGCCAAGAGAGGAGGGTCGGCGAGCAGTACTTC.

This rearrangement joins TRBV6-2 or TRBV6-3 to TRBJ2-3; 9 bases fit TRBD2. CDR1 and CDR2 from the germline V gene are MNHEY and SVGEGT. The CDR3 extends over 13 amino acids. J gave up 4 bases and V 6 bases, and 2 bases lay outside the gene matches. This CDR3 reads CASSGLAPDTQYF. In DNA form, the CDR3 reads TGTGCCAGCAGCGGACTAGCGCCAGATACGCAGTATTTT.

The chain uses TRBV29-1 and TRBJ2-5; tentative D call: TRBD2 (6 bases). V was clipped by 5 bases and J by 5 bases, with 21 bases between them. CDR1 and CDR2 (germline): SQVTM, ANQGSEA. This CDR3 has 15 amino acids. The CDR3 nucleotides are TGCAGCGTTCCCACCTCCGGGACTTTCGGGGAGACCCAGTACTTC. The encoded protein is CSVPTSGTFGETQYF.

The chain links TRBV28 to TRBJ1-2, with unresolved D. V lost 2 bases and J 5 bases, leaving 12 bases between the germline ends. CDR1 and CDR2 from the germline V gene are MDHEN and SYDVKM. This CDR3 comprises 14 residues. The CDR3 region has the DNA TGTGCCAGCAGTTTAGAACCGGGAAGGTATGGCTACACCTTC. Translating it yields CASSLEPGRYGYTF.

The V gene is TRBV7-2, the J gene TRBJ1-1; 8 bases agree with TRBD1. The germline V gene has CDR1 SGHTA and CDR2 FQGNSA. This CDR3 has 17 amino acids. Trimming removed 1 base from V and 3 bases from J; junction bases left unmatched: 10. Written as DNA, the CDR3 is TGTGCCAGCAGCTTAGTGGGGGGTCAGGGGGCGTACACTGAAGCTTTCTTT. Protein product: CASSLVGGQGAYTEAFF.

The chain has TRBV3-1 (or the pseudogene TRBV3-2) and TRBJ2-1; D might be TRBD1 (7 bases). CDR1 and CDR2 from the germline V gene are LGHDT and YNNKEL (reference sequence). The CDR3 runs 13 residues. Trimming stripped 2 bases from V and 7 bases from J, with 9 bases between. The CDR3 nucleotides read TGTGCCAGCAGCCAACAGGGGGGTAATGAGCAGTTCTTC. As protein: CASSQQGGNEQFF.

The V and J genes are TRBV11-1 and TRBJ2-7; 9 nucleotides align to TRBD1. The V and J ends lost 2 bases and 5 bases, in that order; junction bases with no gene match: 7. From germline, CDR1 is SGHAT and CDR2 FQDESV (reference sequence). This CDR3 is built from 15 residues. The CDR3 loop is CASSLMRDRVDEQYF. DNA for the CDR3: TGTGCCAGCAGCTTAATGAGGGACAGGGTAGACGAGCAGTACTTC.

V usage is TRBV28 and J usage is TRBJ2-3, with D hard to call. CDR1 MDHEN and CDR2 SYDVKM come from the germline V gene. The V gene lost 4 bases and the J gene lost 11 bases, with 16 bases spanning the gap. This CDR3 comprises 13 residues. CDR3: CASSWAGLGLQYF. The CDR3 DNA sequence: TGTGCCAGCAGTTGGGCTGGGCTTGGTTTGCAGTATTTT.

The chain combines TRBV5-6 with TRBJ1-3; TRBD1 might be the D (6 bases). The V gene's germline CDR1 is SGHDT and CDR2 YYEEEE. Trimming removed 4 bases from V and 3 bases from J, with 14 bases in between. The length of the CDR3 is 15 residues. CDR3 residues: CASSIWGGSGNTIYF. The CDR3 DNA is TGTGCCAGCAGCATATGGGGGGGCAGTGGAAACACCATATATTTT.

This chain joins TRBV14 and TRBJ2-2, with TRBD1 identical over 8 bases. V lost 0 bases, J lost 6 bases, and 6 bases stayed unmatched. CDR3 length equals 16 residues. Looked up from germline, CDR1 is SGHDN and CDR2 is FVKESK. The CDR3 is CASSQDLGRGPGELFF. CDR3 nucleotides: TGTGCCAGCAGCCAAGATCTGGGCAGGGGGCCCGGGGAGCTGTTTTTT.

This sequence joins TRBV10-3 and TRBJ2-7; TRBD1 agrees at 8 bases. The CDR3 spans 14 residues. Germline V gene data show CDR1 as ENHRY and CDR2 as SYGVKD. Trimming cost V 4 bases and J 3 bases; bases outside gene matches: 5. CDR3: CAISGRTGSYEQYF. The CDR3 DNA sequence: TGTGCCATCAGTGGAAGGACAGGGAGCTACGAGCAGTACTTC.

The chain employs TRBV6-5 and TRBJ2-7; possibly TRBD1 for D (6 bases). The CDR3 sequence is 15 residues long. V was cut by 7 bases and J by 2 bases, with 18 bases left in between. The germline V gene has CDR1 MNHEY and CDR2 SVGAGI. The DNA for the CDR3 is TGTGCCAGCATTTCACAGGGAACTCCCACCTACGAGCAGTACTTC. Its protein is CASISQGTPTYEQYF.

The genes are TRBV6-5 and TRBJ2-1; TRBD2 is a possible D gene (5 bases). CDR1 is MNHEY and CDR2 is SVGAGI in the germline V gene. Trimming removed 6 bases from V and 7 bases from J, with 10 bases in between. The CDR3 extends over 12 amino acids. The CDR3 nucleotides read TGTGCCAGCAGCCCCAGGAGGAATGAGCAGTTCTTC. Translated: CASSPRRNEQFF.

This clone appeared a single time. This chain links TRBV7-8 with TRBJ1-6, with TRBD1 as a possible D gene (6 bases). Trimming stripped 1 base from V and 0 bases from J, with 10 bases between. The CDR3 runs 17 residues. Looked up from germline, CDR1 is SGHVS and CDR2 is FQNEAQ. CDR3 sequence reads: CASSLEQGLSYNSPLHF. CDR3 nucleotides: TGTGCCAGCAGCTTAGAACAGGGTCTCTCCTATAATTCACCCCTCCACTTT. Full variable domain (outside the CDR3, taken from reference TRBV7-8 and TRBJ1-6): GAGVSQSPRYKVAKRGQDVALRCDPISGHVSLFWYQQALGQGPEFLTYFQNEAQLDKSGLPSDRFFAERPEGSVSTLKIQRTQQEDSAVYLCASSLEQGLSYNSPLHFGNGTRLTVT.

This clone appeared once. V usage is TRBV5-1 and J usage is TRBJ2-7; perhaps TRBD1 as D (5 bases). In germline, CDR1 is SGHRS, CDR2 YFSETQ. The CDR3 consists of 14 residues. The V end was cut by 1 base, the J end by 2 bases, with 10 bases between. The CDR3 loop is CASSLLDRTYEQYF. CDR3 coding DNA: TGCGCCAGCAGCTTGCTCGACAGAACCTACGAGCAGTACTTC.

The V gene is TRBV7-9, the J gene TRBJ2-1, with 10 bases identical to TRBD1. Germline CDR1 reads SEHNR; CDR2 reads FQNEAQ (reference sequence). This CDR3 is built from 14 residues. The J segment lost 6 bases and the V segment lost 5 bases, leaving 4 bases of the junction unmatched. CDR3 DNA: TGTGCCAGCAGCCCCGACAGGGGGCGCAATGAGCAGTTCTTC. This gives the protein CASSPDRGRNEQFF.

This chain links TRBV18 with TRBJ1-4; weak D call: TRBD1 (6 bases). Looked up from germline, CDR1 is KGHSH and CDR2 is LQKENI. The V gene lost 2 bases and the J gene lost 8 bases, with 15 bases spanning the gap. This CDR3 has 15 residues. The CDR3 coding sequence is TGTGCCAGCTCACCAACTACAGGGTTTCGCGAAAAACTGTTTTTT. This gives the protein CASSPTTGFREKLFF.

This clone occurred once. The chain couples TRBV12-3 or TRBV12-4 to TRBJ2-7; D gene unclear. The CDR3 has 13 residues. V lost 4 bases and J 6 bases, leaving 13 bases between the germline ends. Here the CDR3 DNA reads TGTGCCAGCAGTTCGGGTGCCTTGGCCGAGCAGTACTTC. Protein product: CASSSGALAEQYF.